This T cell receptor beta chain was observed in a study of T cell changes during pregnancy in multiple sclerosis. This CDR3 has 17 residues. CDR1 SGHDT and CDR2 YYEEEE come from the germline V gene. Losses at the gene ends were 2 bases for V and 2 bases for J; bases not matched to a gene: 9. Sequencing used immunoSEQ multiplex PCR; TCRdb keeps in-frame clones, though not all of them. The sample consists of 55,000 to 75,000 clones, approximately 94% of them appearing once. The specimen was CD8+ T cells from peripheral blood mononuclear cells, collected in the second trimester of pregnancy. This clonotype originated in a female donor with multiple sclerosis, enrolled in a pregnancy study. This chain uses TRBV5-6 with TRBJ2-3; 9 bases line up with TRBD1. CDR3 sequence (DNA): TGTGCCAGCAGCTTACAGGGGGCGCTTGGGACCACAGATACGCAGTATTTT. Amino acid sequence: CASSLQGALGTTDTQYF.